This TCR beta chain was sequenced during a study of blood T cell repertoires in COVID-19. As for the study in general: Sites across the United States, Italy and Spain contributed samples from acute and convalescent COVID-19. Sources were T cells, B-cell-depleted T cells, or PBMCs; the material itself was cDNA or gDNA.

The CDR3 totals 14 residues. Germline values: CDR1 SGHNT, CDR2 YYREEE (reference sequence). The V and J ends lost 3 bases and 2 bases respectively, with 10 bases between them. Original data processing: The authors estimated nucleated cell counts from reference gene primer amplification. The repertoire was sequenced with immunoSEQ multiplex PCR; TCRdb's copy has only in-frame clones and lacks some. Clone size and V and J calls were adopted from that table, with D and trimming inferred from the DNA. The table shows 400,000 to 550,000 clones, with approximately 90% occurring only once. The gene calls are TRBV5-4 and TRBJ2-3, with a tentative D call TRBD2 (5 bases). The TCR was taken from a woman in her thirties with acute or convalescent COVID-19. Sequenced input: peripheral blood. CDR3 amino acids: CASSSHGNTDTQYF. The CDR3 region has the DNA TGTGCCAGCAGCTCGCACGGGAACACAGATACGCAGTATTTT.